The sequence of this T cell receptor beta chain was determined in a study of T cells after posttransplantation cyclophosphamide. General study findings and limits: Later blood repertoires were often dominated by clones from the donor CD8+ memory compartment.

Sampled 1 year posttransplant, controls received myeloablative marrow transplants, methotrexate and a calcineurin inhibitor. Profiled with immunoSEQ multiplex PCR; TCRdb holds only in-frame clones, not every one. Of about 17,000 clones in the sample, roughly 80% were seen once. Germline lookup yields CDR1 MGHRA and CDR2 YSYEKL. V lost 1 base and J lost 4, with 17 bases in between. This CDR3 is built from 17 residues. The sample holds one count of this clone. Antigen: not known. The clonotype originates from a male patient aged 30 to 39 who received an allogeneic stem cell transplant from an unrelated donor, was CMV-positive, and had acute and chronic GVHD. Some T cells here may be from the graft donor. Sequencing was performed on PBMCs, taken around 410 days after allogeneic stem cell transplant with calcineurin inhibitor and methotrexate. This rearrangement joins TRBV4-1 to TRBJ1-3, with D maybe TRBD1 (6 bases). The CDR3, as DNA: TGCGCCAGCAGCCAAGGCCTCACCTCAGGGGTCGGAAACACCATATATTTT. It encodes CASSQGLTSGVGNTIYF.